A single sample is the source of the 18 T cell receptor beta chains below, sequenced in a study of early stage breast cancer tumors. TCRdb's table, derived via immunoSEQ multiplex PCR, lists solely in-frame clones and lacks some. The profile shows about 36,000 clones, around 68% of them singletons. The sample comprised blood. Receptor source: a person aged 60 to 70 with breast cancer.

This rearrangement joins TRBV2 to TRBJ1-1, with 7 bases that match TRBD1. In germline, CDR1 is SNHLY, CDR2 FYNNEI. The CDR3 is made up of 16 amino acids. With 5 bases clipped from V and 7 bases from J, the junction kept 16 bases outside the gene matches. The CDR3 DNA reads as TGTGCCAGCAGTACTCGACAGGGTGCTAGGGGTGGTGAAGCTTTCTTT. This encodes CASSTRQGARGGEAFF.

This chain uses TRBV4-2 with TRBJ2-5; a weak D match, TRBD2 (6 bases). Germline CDR1 is LGHNA and CDR2 is YNFKEQ. Trimming stripped 5 bases from V and 1 base from J, with 11 bases between. This CDR3 spans 14 amino acids. The CDR3: CASSAISGQETQYF. The CDR3, as DNA: TGTGCCAGCAGCGCTATTAGCGGCCAAGAGACCCAGTACTTC.

V gene TRBV29-1 combines with J gene TRBJ1-2, with D perhaps matching TRBD1 (5 bases). With 0 bases removed from V and 7 bases from J, the gap between germline ends came to 12 bases. The CDR3 sequence is 13 residues long. Germline V CDR1 and CDR2: SQVTM, ANQGSEA. In DNA form, the CDR3 reads TGCAGCGTTGAAGATCCGGCAGGGAGTGGCTACACCTTC. Translating it yields CSVEDPAGSGYTF.

The chain recombines TRBV27 with TRBJ2-3; no definite D call. Deletions cut 5 bases from V and 7 bases from J, with 10 bases between. The CDR3 runs to 12 residues. Per germline, CDR1 MNHEY and CDR2 SMNVEV (reference sequence). The CDR3 region is CASSPPGNTQYF. For the CDR3, the DNA is TGTGCCAGCAGTCCCCCAGGAAATACGCAGTATTTT.

This clone was seen only a few times. The V and J genes are TRBV4-1 and TRBJ2-7; TRBD2 might be the D (7 bases). The germline V and J ends were trimmed by 5 bases and 0 bases, with 17 bases remaining between them. The CDR3 extends over 16 amino acids. The germline CDR1 and CDR2 sequences are MGHRA and YSYEKL. CDR3: CASSSREGGTSYEQYF. Here the CDR3 DNA reads TGCGCCAGCAGCTCCAGGGAGGGGGGCACCTCCTACGAGCAGTACTTC.

The rearrangement links TRBV19 to TRBJ2-6; D uncertain. The CDR3 loop spans 15 amino acids. V was cut by 5 bases and J by 2 bases, with 10 bases left in between. Germline V gene data show CDR1 as LNHDA and CDR2 as SQIVND (reference sequence). CDR3 sequence reads: CASSASWTGANVLTF. In nucleotides, the CDR3 is TGTGCCAGTAGTGCCTCATGGACTGGGGCCAACGTCCTGACTTTC.

The rearrangement links TRBV18 to TRBJ2-4; D remains ambiguous. Germline V gene data show CDR1 as KGHSH and CDR2 as LQKENI. The CDR3 sequence is 16 residues long. Trimming removed 6 bases from V and 0 bases from J, with 15 bases in between. The CDR3 is CASSKGVPLAKNIQYF. The CDR3 nucleotides read TGTGCCAGCTCCAAAGGCGTCCCACTAGCCAAAAACATTCAGTACTTC.

V is TRBV9 and J is TRBJ2-3; TRBD1 agrees at 7 bases. J lost 0 bases, V lost 0 bases, and 4 bases had no gene match. The V gene's germline CDR1 is SGDLS and CDR2 YYNGEE. The CDR3 runs 16 residues. The CDR3 region is CASSVAQGESTDTQYF. CDR3 coding DNA: TGTGCCAGCAGCGTAGCTCAGGGGGAGAGCACAGATACGCAGTATTTT. The complete variable domain, with remaining parts taken from reference TRBV9 and TRBJ2-3, reads DSGVTQTPKHLITATGQRVTLRCSPRSGDLSVYWYQQSLDQGLQFLIQYYNGEERAKGNILERFSAQQFPDLHSELNLSSLELGDSALYFCASSVAQGESTDTQYFGPGTRLTVL.

V usage is TRBV7-2 and J usage is TRBJ2-5; either TRBD1 or TRBD2 may supply D (5 bases each). The CDR3 spans 14 residues. V was pared by 7 bases and J by 5 bases, with 17 bases between. CDR1 and CDR2 from the germline V gene are SGHTA and FQGNSA. The CDR3 here is CASIGALGEETQYF. In DNA form, the CDR3 reads TGTGCCAGCATCGGGGCTTTAGGAGAGGAGACCCAGTACTTC.

The rearrangement links TRBV7-9 to TRBJ2-2; D uncertain. V dropped 1 base and J dropped 4 bases, with 7 bases sitting between them. CDR3 length equals 14 residues. The germline V gene has CDR1 SEHNR and CDR2 FQNEAQ (reference sequence). The chain's CDR3 is CASSLVSVTGELFF. CDR3 nucleotides: TGTGCCAGCAGCTTAGTTAGTGTCACCGGGGAGCTGTTTTTT.

V and J are TRBV6-6 and TRBJ2-1, with unresolved D. V was cut by 8 bases and J by 4 bases, with 9 bases left in between. Germline CDR1 reads MNHNY; CDR2 reads SVGAGI (reference sequence). This CDR3 comprises 12 residues. In DNA, the CDR3 is TGTGCCAGCTGCATGAGGTACAATGAGCAGTTCTTC. Translating it yields CASCMRYNEQFF.

The chain carries TRBV19 and TRBJ1-4, with TRBD1 matching over 8 bases. Germline V gene lookup returns CDR1 LNHDA and CDR2 SQIVND (reference sequence). This CDR3 contains 14 residues. The V gene end was trimmed by 5 bases and the J gene end by 8 bases; junction bases not matched to a gene: 7. Written as DNA, the CDR3 is TGTGCCAGTAGTCCCCGGGACAGGTGGGAAAAACTGTTTTTT. It is translated as CASSPRDRWEKLFF.

The CDR3 DNA follows: TGTGCCAGCTCACCGGACAGGGAGCATTTCTTT. Amino acid sequence: CASSPDREHFF. This chain joins TRBV18 and TRBJ1-1, with 8 bases fitting TRBD1. The CDR3 totals 11 residues. Trimming removed 3 bases from V and 13 bases from J; junction bases left unmatched: 4. The germline gives CDR1 KGHSH, CDR2 LQKENI.

This clone has more than one count but fewer than ten. J is TRBJ2-7 and V is TRBV5-1, with 7 bases lining up with TRBD2. V dropped 5 bases and J dropped 2; count of bases not matched to a gene: 7. The CDR3 length is 14 residues. Germline values: CDR1 SGHRS, CDR2 YFSETQ. CDR3 in amino acids: CASRKRDGAYEQYF. Written as DNA, the CDR3 is TGCGCCAGCAGGAAGCGGGACGGCGCCTACGAGCAGTACTTC. Based on the CDR3 plus reference TRBV5-1 and TRBJ2-7, the full variable domain is KAGVTQTPRYLIKTRGQQVTLSCSPISGHRSVSWYQQTPGQGLQFLFEYFSETQRNKGNFPGRFSGRQFSNSRSEMNVSTLELGDSALYLCASRKRDGAYEQYFGPGTRLTVT.

This chain links TRBV18 with TRBJ1-4; the D gene is possibly TRBD1 (5 bases). Germline-derived CDR1 and CDR2 are KGHSH and LQKENI. This CDR3 spans 14 amino acids. Trimming took off 2 bases at V and 8 bases at J, with 12 bases between the two ends. CDR3 in amino acids: CASSPKGLGEKLFF. In DNA form, the CDR3 reads TGTGCCAGCTCACCAAAGGGGTTGGGAGAAAAACTGTTTTTT.

J is TRBJ2-7 and V is TRBV11-2; a weak D match, TRBD1 (6 bases). The CDR3 runs 15 residues. The germline V gene has CDR1 SGHAT and CDR2 FQNNGV. V lost 0 bases and J lost 3, with 12 bases in between. CDR3 sequence: CASSLDRGTIYEQYF. The CDR3 region has the DNA TGTGCCAGCAGCTTAGACAGGGGTACGATCTACGAGCAGTACTTC.

The chain uses TRBV5-5 and TRBJ2-1; the match to TRBD1 covers 12 bases. V gave up 3 bases and J gave up 4 bases; unmatched junction bases: 5. CDR3 length: 16 residues. Germline values: CDR1 SGHKS, CDR2 YYEKEE (reference sequence). DNA for the CDR3: TGTGCCAGCAGCTGGGGGGACAGGGGGCCTTACAATGAGCAGTTCTTC. Translated: CASSWGDRGPYNEQFF.

This clone showed up just once. The chain carries TRBV28 and TRBJ2-3; the D call may be TRBD1 or TRBD2 (6 bases each). Trimming cost V 6 bases and J 0 bases, with 13 bases left between them. This CDR3 contains 15 residues. Germline CDR1 reads MDHEN; CDR2 reads SYDVKM. The CDR3 region is CASREGGGSTDTQYF. The CDR3 nucleotides read TGTGCCAGCAGGGAAGGAGGGGGTAGCACAGATACGCAGTATTTT.